A selection of T cell receptor beta chains follows, all from one sample in a study of blood T cell repertoires in COVID-19. Sequencing was performed with immunoSEQ multiplex PCR; in TCRdb, only in-frame clones are kept and a portion is missing. The sample includes over 200,000 clones, 88% of them seen just once. The sample taken for sequencing was peripheral blood. The receptor set was obtained from a woman aged 55 to 70 with acute or convalescent COVID-19. The CDR3 runs from the conserved cysteine through the conserved F or W. D genes are given only for firm matches. Clone sizes are given selectively: once, few, many, or a class where the clone is expanded.

clone_size | d_call | j_call | v_call | cdr3_aa | cdr3_nt
- | - | TRBJ1-5 | TRBV19 | CASSIDRGQPQHF | TGTGCCAGTAGTATAGATCGGGGTCAGCCCCAGCATTTT
- | - | TRBJ2-3 | TRBV7-3 | CASSSGLHTDTQYF | TGTGCCAGCAGCTCGGGACTTCACACAGATACGCAGTATTTT
- | TRBD1 | TRBJ1-6 | TRBV28 | CASSPGTGVHNSPLHF | TGTGCCAGCAGTCCTGGGACAGGCGTACATAATTCACCCCTCCACTTT
- | - | TRBJ1-2 | TRBV7-2 | CASSLAGSYGYTF | TGTGCCAGCAGCTTAGCCGGGTCCTATGGCTACACCTTC
few | TRBD1 | TRBJ2-1 | TRBV5-5 | CASSLSTGAGNEQFF | TGTGCCAGCAGCTTGAGCACAGGGGCGGGCAATGAGCAGTTCTTC
- | TRBD1 | TRBJ2-7 | TRBV7-2 | CASSMTGGRYEQYF | TGTGCCAGCAGCATGACAGGGGGCAGGTACGAGCAGTACTTC
- | - | TRBJ1-1 | TRBV10-3 | CAIKDTLNTEAFF | TGTGCCATCAAGGACACCCTGAACACTGAAGCTTTCTTT
- | TRBD1 | TRBJ2-6 | TRBV9 | CASSVLGTALSGANVLTF | TGTGCCAGCAGCGTCTTGGGGACAGCCCTCTCTGGGGCCAACGTCCTGACTTTC
- | - | TRBJ2-2 | TRBV5-4 | CASSLAGRRGVAGELFF | TGTGCCAGCAGCTTGGCCGGGAGAAGGGGCGTAGCCGGGGAGCTGTTTTTT
once | TRBD2 | TRBJ2-1 | TRBV7-2 | CASSSSRREGDEQFF | TGTGCCAGCAGCTCCTCCCGCCGGGAGGGGGATGAGCAGTTCTTC
- | - | TRBJ2-2 | TRBV3-1/TRBV3-2 | CASSQDGGRDYTGELFF | TGTGCCAGCAGCCAAGATGGAGGCAGGGACTACACCGGGGAGCTGTTTTTT
- | TRBD1 | TRBJ1-2 | TRBV24-1 | CATSDPGQGNVGYTF | TGTGCCACCAGTGATCCGGGACAGGGTAATGTCGGCTACACCTTC
- | - | TRBJ2-1 | TRBV27 | CASSSQSYNEQFF | TGTGCCAGCTCGAGCCAAAGTTACAATGAGCAGTTCTTC
- | - | TRBJ2-5 | TRBV7-3 | CASSPIRGPQETQYF | TGTGCCAGCAGCCCTATCAGGGGACCTCAAGAGACCCAGTACTTC
- | TRBD2 | TRBJ2-7 | TRBV5-1 | CASSLDSGGTYEQYF | TGCGCCAGCAGCTTGGATAGCGGGGGTACCTACGAGCAGTACTTC
- | TRBD1 | TRBJ1-4 | TRBV4-1 | CASSHQGAGNEKLFF | TGCGCCAGCAGCCACCAGGGGGCAGGGAATGAAAAACTGTTTTTT
- | - | TRBJ1-4 | TRBV29-1 | CSVLLTSEVKLFF | TGCAGCGTCCTACTCACCAGCGAGGTAAAACTGTTTTTT
- | TRBD1 | TRBJ1-2 | TRBV4-3 | CASSQQPGQGAVSYGYTF | TGCGCCAGCAGCCAACAGCCGGGACAGGGGGCGGTAAGCTATGGCTACACCTTC
- | TRBD1 | TRBJ1-5 | TRBV6-6 | CASSYSGGRQPQHF | TGTGCCAGCAGTTACTCAGGGGGCCGGCAGCCCCAGCATTTT
- | TRBD2 | TRBJ2-1 | TRBV7-2 | CASSLFGGGGPYNEQFF | TGTGCCAGCAGCTTATTTGGGGGGGGAGGCCCCTACAATGAGCAGTTCTTC
- | TRBD2 | TRBJ2-3 | TRBV5-4 | CASSEGTSGITTQYF | TGTGCCAGCAGCGAAGGGACTAGCGGGATTACGACGCAGTATTTT
- | - | TRBJ1-2 | TRBV6-5 | CATSYKSYGYTF | TGTGCCACCAGCTACAAATCGTATGGCTACACCTTC
- | TRBD1 | TRBJ1-6 | TRBV30 | CAWASVGTGYSPLHF | TGTGCCTGGGCTAGTGTCGGGACAGGTTATTCACCCCTCCACTTT
- | - | TRBJ1-2 | TRBV19 | CASSIVHSFGYTF | TGTGCCAGTAGTATAGTCCACAGCTTTGGCTACACCTTC
- | - | TRBJ2-1 | TRBV11-3 | CASSPSRGLGLDNEQFF | TGTGCCAGCAGCCCATCGAGGGGACTCGGGTTAGACAATGAGCAGTTCTTC
- | - | TRBJ2-5 | TRBV12-1 | CASSHKPPVESETQYF | TGTGCCAGCAGCCATAAACCGCCAGTCGAATCCGAGACCCAGTACTTC
few | TRBD1 | TRBJ2-1 | TRBV3-1/TRBV3-2 | CASSPGLYRGLSYNEQFF | TGTGCCAGCAGCCCTGGGCTTTACAGGGGGCTATCCTACAATGAGCAGTTCTTC
few | - | TRBJ1-4 | TRBV19 | CASSSLLGKLFF | TGTGCCAGTAGCTCCCTCCTAGGAAAACTGTTTTTT
- | TRBD1 | TRBJ2-7 | TRBV28 | CASSLFSTGGHEQYF | TGTGCCAGCAGTTTATTTTCCACAGGGGGCCACGAGCAGTACTTC